Below, 27 T cell receptor beta chains from the same sample are listed, as sequenced in a study of blood T cell repertoires in COVID-19. The protocol was immunoSEQ multiplex PCR, while the TCRdb copy is restricted to in-frame clones and leaves out a portion. The top ten clones hold around 9.9% of a sample with hundreds of thousands of clones, about 80% of them seen once. The sequencing input was peripheral blood. Every receptor here comes from a woman of 80 years or more with acute or convalescent COVID-19.

The rearrangement joins TRBV19 to TRBJ1-1; 9 bases align to TRBD1. Germline-derived CDR1 and CDR2 are LNHDA and SQIVND (reference sequence). The CDR3 runs to 15 residues. V was pared by 5 bases and J by 5 bases, with 9 bases of the junction left unmatched. CDR3 nucleotide sequence: TGTGCCAGTAGTGCCGCAGGACAGGGGAGGACTGAAGCTTTCTTT. Translated, it gives CASSAAGQGRTEAFF.

The V and J genes are TRBV14 and TRBJ1-2; D gene uncertain. This CDR3 is built from 12 residues. Trimming shortened V by 0 bases and J by 8 bases, and 7 bases separated the two germline ends. Germline assignment: CDR1 SGHDN and CDR2 FVKESK. CDR3 nucleotide sequence: TGTGCCAGCAGCCAAGAGGAGCGGGGCTACACCTTC. This encodes CASSQEERGYTF.

The chain's CDR3 is CASSRGRGTGELFF. The CDR3 nucleotides read TGTGCCAGCAGTAGGGGAAGGGGAACCGGGGAGCTGTTTTTT. This chain joins TRBV2 and TRBJ2-2; maybe TRBD1 (5 bases). The CDR3 sequence is 14 residues long. Germline assignment: CDR1 SNHLY and CDR2 FYNNEI. Trimming removed 5 bases from V and 5 bases from J, with 12 bases in between.

This chain connects TRBV7-2 to TRBJ2-1, with D perhaps TRBD2 (5 bases). Trimming removed 1 base from V and 9 bases from J, with 13 bases in between. The V gene's germline CDR1 is SGHTA and CDR2 FQGNSA. The CDR3 covers 14 residues. CDR3 sequence: CASSLVYREGEQFF. The DNA for the CDR3 is TGTGCCAGCAGCTTAGTATATCGGGAAGGTGAGCAGTTCTTC.

Here the CDR3 reads CASSSGTSGGQETQYF. The CDR3 coding sequence is TGTGCCAGCAGCTCCGGGACTAGCGGGGGACAAGAGACCCAGTACTTC. This rearrangement joins TRBV5-4 to TRBJ2-5, with TRBD2 matching over 14 bases. CDR1 SGHNT and CDR2 YYREEE come from the germline V gene (reference sequence). V lost 3 bases, J lost 2 bases, and 3 bases stayed unmatched. This CDR3 region has 16 residues.

The V and J genes are TRBV3-1 (or the pseudogene TRBV3-2) and TRBJ1-2, with D possibly TRBD1 on 6 matching bases. This CDR3 comprises 14 residues. The V end was cut by 2 bases, the J end by 8 bases, with 15 bases between. CDR1 is LGHDT and CDR2 is YNNKEL in the germline V gene (reference sequence). This CDR3 is CASSQTQGRRGYTF. CDR3 nucleotide sequence: TGTGCCAGCAGCCAAACGCAGGGGCGGAGAGGCTACACCTTC.

The CDR3 is CASNPTNTGELFF. CDR3 coding DNA: TGTGCCAGCAATCCCACGAACACCGGGGAGCTGTTTTTT. The rearrangement joins TRBV28 to TRBJ2-2; D remains unclear. The CDR3 sequence is 13 residues long. Germline V gene data show CDR1 as MDHEN and CDR2 as SYDVKM. The V end was cut by 7 bases, the J end by 0 bases, with 6 bases between.

The chain couples TRBV5-1 to TRBJ2-2; D is possibly TRBD1 (5 bases). The CDR3 spans 13 residues. Germline V gene sequence: CDR1 SGHRS, CDR2 YFSETQ. V dropped 4 bases and J dropped 5 bases, with 9 bases sitting between them. The CDR3 DNA reads as TGCGCCAGCAGCCTAGGGGAAACCGGGGAGCTGTTTTTT. It codes for CASSLGETGELFF.

This clone was counted once. The rearrangement links TRBV7-2 to TRBJ1-6, with D maybe TRBD1 (5 bases). The V and J ends lost 2 bases and 8 bases respectively, with 10 bases between them. The CDR3 totals 14 residues. Germline CDR1 SGHTA, CDR2 FQGNSA. CDR3 in DNA: TGTGCCAGCAGCTTAAAGTCGGGGGATTCACCCCTCCACTTT. It codes for CASSLKSGDSPLHF.

This chain uses TRBV11-1 with TRBJ1-1; no reliable D call. CDR1 SGHAT and CDR2 FQDESV come from the germline V gene (reference sequence). Between the trimmed V and J ends, which lost 4 bases and 4 bases, there was a span of 13 bases. There are 14 residues in the CDR3. CDR3 amino acids: CASSYQYEGTEAFF. The CDR3 bases are TGTGCCAGCAGCTATCAATATGAGGGCACTGAAGCTTTCTTT.

The chain combines TRBV28 with TRBJ1-3; D not certain. The V and J ends lost 0 bases and 0 bases respectively, with 9 bases between them. CDR3 size: 16 residues. Germline V gives CDR1 MDHEN, CDR2 SYDVKM. The CDR3 is CASSLWSYPSGNTIYF. The DNA for the CDR3 is TGTGCCAGCAGTTTATGGTCCTACCCCTCTGGAAACACCATATATTTT.

This clone was seen a single time. This sequence joins TRBV18 and TRBJ1-3; D is perhaps TRBD1 (5 bases). Trimming pared 2 bases from V and 4 bases from J, leaving 18 bases between. CDR1 KGHSH and CDR2 LQKENI come from the germline V gene. This CDR3 is 17 amino acids long. CDR3 in DNA: TGTGCCAGCTCACCATCCCCTCAGGGCCCATCCGGAAACACCATATATTTT. It specifies CASSPSPQGPSGNTIYF.

The rearrangement links TRBV27 to TRBJ1-6; no clear D gene. Germline values: CDR1 MNHEY, CDR2 SMNVEV (reference sequence). The CDR3 contains 14 residues. Trimming removed 7 bases at V and 0 bases at J, with 7 bases between. The CDR3 bases are TGTGCCAGCACCCTTAGCTCCTATAATTCACCCCTCCACTTT. Amino acid sequence: CASTLSSYNSPLHF.

The CDR3 DNA reads as TGTGCCACCACTCGGGGGGACAGCAATCAGCCCCAGCATTTT. It specifies CATTRGDSNQPQHF. V gene TRBV19 combines with J gene TRBJ1-5, with D perhaps TRBD1 (5 bases). Trimming pared 10 bases from V and 1 base from J, leaving 14 bases between. Germline V gives CDR1 LNHDA, CDR2 SQIVND (reference sequence). The CDR3 loop spans 14 amino acids. Complete variable domain (other parts from reference TRBV19 and TRBJ1-5): DGGITQSPKYLFRKEGQNVTLSCEQNLNHDAMYWYRQDPGQGLRLIYYSQIVNDFQKGDIAEGYSVSREKKESFPLTVTSAQKNPTAFYLCATTRGDSNQPQHFGDGTRLSIL.

The chain links TRBV19 to TRBJ2-7; D may be TRBD2 (5 bases). V dropped 10 bases and J dropped 3 bases, with 16 bases sitting between them. Germline CDR1 LNHDA, CDR2 SQIVND (reference sequence). This CDR3 region has 13 residues. The CDR3 reads CATRGLPGYEQYF. CDR3 sequence (DNA): TGTGCCACCCGCGGGCTACCGGGCTACGAGCAGTACTTC. Full variable domain (remainder filled in from reference TRBV19 and TRBJ2-7): DGGITQSPKYLFRKEGQNVTLSCEQNLNHDAMYWYRQDPGQGLRLIYYSQIVNDFQKGDIAEGYSVSREKKESFPLTVTSAQKNPTAFYLCATRGLPGYEQYFGPGTRLTVT.

This clone was found once. This sequence joins TRBV18 and TRBJ1-6, with 8 positions matching TRBD1. Germline V lookup: CDR1 KGHSH, CDR2 LQKENI. J was trimmed by 7 bases and V by 3 bases; bases with no gene match: 8. This CDR3 comprises 16 residues. CDR3 nucleotide sequence: TGTGCCAGCTCACCCTCAGGGACAGGTCAAAATTCACCCCTCCACTTT. Its translation: CASSPSGTGQNSPLHF.

The chain combines TRBV6-5 with TRBJ2-3; 11 bases map to TRBD2. The CDR3 is made up of 15 amino acids. The V segment lost 4 bases and the J segment 7 bases; nucleotides outside the gene matches: 7. Germline V CDR1 and CDR2: MNHEY, SVGAGI. The DNA for the CDR3 is TGTGCCAGCAGTTTTAGCGGGGGGGCGGTGAATACGCAGTATTTT. This codes for CASSFSGGAVNTQYF.

V and J are TRBV5-4 and TRBJ1-4, with 7 nucleotides matching TRBD1. From germline, CDR1 is SGHNT and CDR2 YYREEE (reference sequence). The CDR3 length is 15 residues. V lost 4 bases, J lost 3 bases, and 6 bases stayed unmatched. This chain's CDR3 is CASSLDRAPNEKLFF. CDR3 DNA: TGTGCCAGCAGCCTCGACAGGGCCCCTAATGAAAAACTGTTTTTT.

This chain connects TRBV4-1 to TRBJ2-7, with TRBD1 matching over 8 bases. The ends lost 1 base at V and 0 bases at J; junction bases unmatched: 5. CDR3 length equals 16 residues. The germline gives CDR1 MGHRA, CDR2 YSYEKL. The CDR3 spells CASSQGQGKSSYEQYF. As DNA, the CDR3 is TGCGCCAGCAGCCAAGGACAGGGGAAATCCTCCTACGAGCAGTACTTC.

The rearrangement links TRBV5-1 to TRBJ2-3, with no clear D. CDR1 is SGHRS and CDR2 is YFSETQ in the germline V gene. The germline V and J ends were trimmed by 4 bases and 2 bases, with 11 bases remaining between them. CDR3 length: 14 amino acids. The CDR3 nucleotides read TGCGCCAGCAGCCCCCGGGTAAACACAGATACGCAGTATTTT. This codes for CASSPRVNTDTQYF.

This clone was counted a few times. The J gene is TRBJ1-2, the V gene TRBV5-1; possibly TRBD1 for D (6 bases). The CDR3 spans 13 residues. The V gene lost 4 bases and the J gene lost 4 bases, with 11 bases spanning the gap. The germline gives CDR1 SGHRS, CDR2 YFSETQ. The CDR3 sequence: CASSGGGGYGYTF. CDR3 nucleotides: TGCGCCAGCAGCGGCGGGGGCGGCTATGGCTACACCTTC.

The chain recombines TRBV18 with TRBJ1-5; no definite D call. CDR3 size: 13 residues. Trimming left V 5 bases short and J 3 bases short, with 8 bases between. CDR1 is KGHSH, CDR2 LQKENI, per germline. The chain's CDR3 is CASSTDSNQPQHF. The CDR3, as DNA: TGTGCCAGCTCAACTGACTCCAATCAGCCCCAGCATTTT. The full variable domain, completed using reference TRBV18 and TRBJ1-5, is NAGVMQNPRHLVRRRGQEARLRCSPMKGHSHVYWYRQLPEEGLKFMVYLQKENIIDESGMPKERFSAEFPKEGPSILRIQQVVRGDSAAYFCASSTDSNQPQHFGDGTRLSIL.

This rearrangement joins TRBV11-1 to TRBJ1-5, with D perhaps TRBD1 (5 bases). This CDR3 comprises 13 residues. The germline V and J ends were trimmed by 3 bases and 4 bases, with 7 bases remaining between them. Germline V gene sequence: CDR1 SGHAT, CDR2 FQDESV (reference sequence). The DNA of the CDR3 is TGTGCCAGCAGCTTCGGGGGGAATCAGCCCCAGCATTTT. Its protein is CASSFGGNQPQHF.

This clone was detected only once. This chain uses TRBV5-1 with TRBJ1-1; the D gene is possibly TRBD1 (5 bases). V lost 4 bases and J lost 1, with 17 bases in between. Per germline, CDR1 SGHRS and CDR2 YFSETQ. This CDR3 is 16 amino acids long. The CDR3 protein is CASSPSGGGRNTEAFF. The CDR3 DNA follows: TGCGCCAGCAGCCCCTCGGGCGGGGGTAGGAACACTGAAGCTTTCTTT.

V and J are TRBV7-2 and TRBJ2-7; D ambiguous. The CDR3 covers 14 residues. Germline-derived CDR1 and CDR2 are SGHTA and FQGNSA. Trimming removed 2 bases from V and 0 bases from J, with 8 bases in between. CDR3 sequence reads: CASSLTESSYEQYF. The CDR3 DNA sequence: TGTGCCAGCAGCTTAACAGAGAGCTCCTACGAGCAGTACTTC.

V gene TRBV14 combines with J gene TRBJ2-5, with D perhaps matching TRBD2 (6 bases). The V end lost 1 base, the J end lost 10 bases, and 13 bases lay between the germline ends. The CDR3 spans 13 residues. CDR1 SGHDN and CDR2 FVKESK come from the germline V gene. The CDR3: CASSQVLTGGQYF. DNA for the CDR3: TGTGCCAGCAGCCAAGTACTAACCGGGGGCCAGTACTTC.

The chain recombines TRBV4-1 with TRBJ2-3, with 8 bases lining up with TRBD2. There are 18 residues in the CDR3. Germline assignment: CDR1 MGHRA and CDR2 YSYEKL. J lost 0 bases, V lost 1 base, and 9 bases had no gene match. The CDR3 reads CASSQAGRAGGSTDTQYF. The CDR3 DNA reads TGCGCCAGCAGCCAAGCCGGACGGGCGGGGGGAAGCACAGATACGCAGTATTTT.